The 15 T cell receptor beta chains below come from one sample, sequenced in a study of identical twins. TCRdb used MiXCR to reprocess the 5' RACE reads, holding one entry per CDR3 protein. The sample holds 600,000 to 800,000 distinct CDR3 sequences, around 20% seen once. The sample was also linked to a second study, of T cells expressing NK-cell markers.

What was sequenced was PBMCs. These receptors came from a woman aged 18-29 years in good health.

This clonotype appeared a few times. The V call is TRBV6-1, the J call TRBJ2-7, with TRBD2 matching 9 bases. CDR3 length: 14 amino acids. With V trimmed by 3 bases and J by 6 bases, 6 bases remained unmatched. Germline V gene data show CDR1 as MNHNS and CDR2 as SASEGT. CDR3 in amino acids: CASSERGGLFEQYF. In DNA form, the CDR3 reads TGTGCCAGCAGTGAGCGGGGGGGCCTATTCGAGCAGTACTTC.

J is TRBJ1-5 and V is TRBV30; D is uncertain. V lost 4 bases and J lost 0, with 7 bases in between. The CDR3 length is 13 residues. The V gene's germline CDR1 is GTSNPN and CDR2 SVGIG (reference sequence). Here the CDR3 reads CAWTEHSNQPQHF. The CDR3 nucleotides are TGTGCCTGGACGGAGCATAGCAATCAGCCCCAGCATTTT.

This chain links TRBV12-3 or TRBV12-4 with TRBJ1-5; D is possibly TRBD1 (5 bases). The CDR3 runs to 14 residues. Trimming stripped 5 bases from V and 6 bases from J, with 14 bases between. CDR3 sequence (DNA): TGTGCCAGCAGTCTCTCGAGGGACGGTCAGCCCCAGCATTTT. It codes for CASSLSRDGQPQHF.

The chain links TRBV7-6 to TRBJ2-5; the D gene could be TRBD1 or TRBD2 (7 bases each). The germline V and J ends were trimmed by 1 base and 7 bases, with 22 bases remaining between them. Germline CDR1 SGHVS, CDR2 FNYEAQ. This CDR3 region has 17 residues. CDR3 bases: TGTGCCAGCAGCTTAGAGGGGGCTATCCTAGCGGCGGGGACCCAGTACTTC. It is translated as CASSLEGAILAAGTQYF.

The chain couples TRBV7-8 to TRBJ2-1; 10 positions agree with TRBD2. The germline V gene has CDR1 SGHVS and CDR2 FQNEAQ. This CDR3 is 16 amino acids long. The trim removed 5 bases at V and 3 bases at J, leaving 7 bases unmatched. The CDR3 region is CASSPGLAPIYNEQFF. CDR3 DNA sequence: TGTGCCAGCAGCCCGGGACTAGCGCCCATCTACAATGAGCAGTTCTTC.

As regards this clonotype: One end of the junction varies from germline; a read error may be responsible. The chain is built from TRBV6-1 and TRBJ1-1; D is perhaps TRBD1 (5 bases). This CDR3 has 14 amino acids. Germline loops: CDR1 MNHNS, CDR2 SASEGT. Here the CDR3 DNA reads TGTGCCAGCAGTGCCCATGGATCCGGGGGTGGGGTTTGGTTT. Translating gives CASSAHGSGGGVWF.

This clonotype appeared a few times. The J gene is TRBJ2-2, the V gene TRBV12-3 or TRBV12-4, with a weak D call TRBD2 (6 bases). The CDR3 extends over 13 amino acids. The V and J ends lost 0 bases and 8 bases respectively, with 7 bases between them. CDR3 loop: CASSLAAGGELFF. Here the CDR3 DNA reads TGTGCCAGCAGTTTAGCGGCGGGGGGGGAGCTGTTTTTT.

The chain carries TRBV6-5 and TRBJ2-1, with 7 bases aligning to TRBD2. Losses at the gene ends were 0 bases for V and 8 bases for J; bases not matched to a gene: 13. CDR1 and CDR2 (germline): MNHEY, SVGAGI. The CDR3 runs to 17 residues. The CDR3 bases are TGTGCCAGCAGTTACTCGAAGTGGGAGGGCCGGGGCGATGAGCAGTTCTTC. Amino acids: CASSYSKWEGRGDEQFF.

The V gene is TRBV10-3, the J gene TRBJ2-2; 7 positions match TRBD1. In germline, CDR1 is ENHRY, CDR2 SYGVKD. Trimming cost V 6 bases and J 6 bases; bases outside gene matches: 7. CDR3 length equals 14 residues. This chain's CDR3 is CAIRTRQGPGELFF. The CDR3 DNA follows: TGTGCCATCAGAACCCGACAGGGTCCCGGGGAGCTGTTTTTT.

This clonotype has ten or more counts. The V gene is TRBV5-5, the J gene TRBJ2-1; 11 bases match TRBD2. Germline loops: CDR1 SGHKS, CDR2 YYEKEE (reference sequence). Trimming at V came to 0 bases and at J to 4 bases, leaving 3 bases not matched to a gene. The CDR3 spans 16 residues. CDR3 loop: CASSLEASGGYNEQFF. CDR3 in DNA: TGTGCCAGCAGCTTGGAGGCTAGCGGGGGGTACAATGAGCAGTTCTTC.

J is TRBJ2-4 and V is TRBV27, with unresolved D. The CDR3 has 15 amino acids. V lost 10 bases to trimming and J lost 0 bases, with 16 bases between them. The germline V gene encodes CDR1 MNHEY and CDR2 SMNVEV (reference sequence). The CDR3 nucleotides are TGTGCCACCCATTACCGGGTCCTAGCCAAAAACATTCAGTACTTC. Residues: CATHYRVLAKNIQYF.

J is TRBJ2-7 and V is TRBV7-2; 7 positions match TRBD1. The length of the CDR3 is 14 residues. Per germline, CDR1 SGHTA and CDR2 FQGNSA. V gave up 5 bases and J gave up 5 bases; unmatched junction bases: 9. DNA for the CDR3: TGTGCCAGCAGCCCGGGACAGATGAGACACGAGCAGTACTTC. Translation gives CASSPGQMRHEQYF.

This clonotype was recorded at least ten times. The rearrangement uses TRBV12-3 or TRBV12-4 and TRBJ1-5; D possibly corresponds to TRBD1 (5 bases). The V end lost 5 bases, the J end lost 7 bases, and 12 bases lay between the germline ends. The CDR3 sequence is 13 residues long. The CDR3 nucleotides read TGTGCCAGCAGTCCCCAGGGAGGGCAGCCCCAGCATTTT. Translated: CASSPQGGQPQHF.

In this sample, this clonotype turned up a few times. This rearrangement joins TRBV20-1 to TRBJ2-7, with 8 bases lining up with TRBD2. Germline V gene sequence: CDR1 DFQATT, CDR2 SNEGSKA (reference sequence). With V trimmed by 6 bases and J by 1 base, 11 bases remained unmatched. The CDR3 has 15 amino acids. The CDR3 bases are TGCAGTGCGCCCGGGCCGGGACTAGGGTCCTACGAGCAGTACTTC. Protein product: CSAPGPGLGSYEQYF.

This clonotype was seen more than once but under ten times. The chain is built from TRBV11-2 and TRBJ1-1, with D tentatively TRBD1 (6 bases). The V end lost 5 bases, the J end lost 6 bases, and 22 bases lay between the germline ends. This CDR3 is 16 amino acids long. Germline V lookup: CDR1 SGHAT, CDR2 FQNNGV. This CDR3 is CASSRTAGDVGAEAFF. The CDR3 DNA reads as TGTGCCAGCAGCCGGACAGCGGGAGACGTGGGGGCTGAAGCTTTCTTT.